This T cell receptor (beta chain) was profiled in a study of blood T cell repertoires in COVID-19 (dated by TCRdb to the early 2020s). Regarding the complete study: Samples covering the acute and convalescent phases of COVID-19 were provided by collaborators in the United States, Italy and Spain. The prospective study material was composed of cDNA or gDNA derived from T cells, B-cell-depleted T cells, or PBMCs. The dataset comprised deeply sampled blood TCRbeta repertoires from subjects exposed to, actively infected with, or recovered from COVID-19. The repertoires were released in a freely available public database meant as a resource for research on the immune response to SARS-CoV-2. The samples were drawn from the first 160 participants of the ongoing ImmuneRACE study and from 950 to 1,500 subjects provided by 6 global collaborators. Nearly every sample came with metadata listing a de-identified subject ID, COVID-19 status, age in years and sex. HLA class I and class II types, where available, came from metadata supplied by the sample provider rather than from assay-based typing.

On the study overall, not on this receptor specifically: The quantity of clinical and demographic metadata differed by source and by participant and was supplied without curation.

TCRbeta CDR3 regions were amplified from genomic DNA using the immunoSEQ Assay, a bias-controlled multiplex PCR. The study's own analysis went as follows. Nucleated cell counts per sample were estimated from amplification of reference gene primers within the assay. To quantify the absolute abundance of each unique TCRbeta CDR3 rearrangement, sequence reads were collapsed and filtered. For each sample, productive Simpson clonality was calculated as the square root of Simpson's diversity index over productive rearrangements. TCRdb obtained this table from immuneACCESS and retained in-frame rearrangements with V and J assigned. These tables miss some clones; where compared with another copy, unresolved V genes account for less than half of the shortfall, and the remainder is unexplained. The DNA gave D and trimming, while V, J and clone size come from that table. The sample contains around 200,000 clones, around 84% of them found a single time. Clones ranked in the top ten supply around an eighth of the sample.

The collaborating institutions used their own protocols to collect whole blood in K2EDTA tubes. For TCRbeta analysis, collaborators shipped samples in one of three forms: frozen whole blood, isolated PBMCs, or DNA extracted from either of those sample types. About this clone itself: The target of this receptor is not known. No qualities accompany the bases; no much larger clone lies one base away.

This sequence originates from a man aged 25-45 years with active or convalescent COVID-19. Input material: peripheral blood.

The CDR3 in this case is CASGRGNYGYTF. Read as DNA, the sequence is TGTGCCAGCGGGCGTGGGAACTATGGCTACACCTTC. Recombination connected TRBV12-3 or TRBV12-4 to TRBJ1-2; the D gene lacks a confident call. The CDR3, from cysteine to phenylalanine, totals 12 residues. The kept DNA is CDR3 alone, 36 bases in frame from the first base. V drops 8 bases and J drops 2 bases, leaving 9 bases in between.